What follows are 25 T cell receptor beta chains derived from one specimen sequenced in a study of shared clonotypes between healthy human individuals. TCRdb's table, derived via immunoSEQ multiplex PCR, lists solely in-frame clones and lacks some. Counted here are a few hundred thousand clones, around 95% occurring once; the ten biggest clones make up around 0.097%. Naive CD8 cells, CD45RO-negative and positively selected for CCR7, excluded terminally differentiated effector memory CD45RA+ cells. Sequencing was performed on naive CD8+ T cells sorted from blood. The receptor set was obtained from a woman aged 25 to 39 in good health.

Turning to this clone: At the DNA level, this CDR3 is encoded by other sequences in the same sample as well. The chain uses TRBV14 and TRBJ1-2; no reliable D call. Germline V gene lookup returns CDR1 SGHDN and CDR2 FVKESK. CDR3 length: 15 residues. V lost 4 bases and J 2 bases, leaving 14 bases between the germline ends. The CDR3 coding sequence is TGTGCCAGCAGCCCCACCGGAACAGCAAACTATGGCTACACCTTC. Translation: CASSPTGTANYGYTF.

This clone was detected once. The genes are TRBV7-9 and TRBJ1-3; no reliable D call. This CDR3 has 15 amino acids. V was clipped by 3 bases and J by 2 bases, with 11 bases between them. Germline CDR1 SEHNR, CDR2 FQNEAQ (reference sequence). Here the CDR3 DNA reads TGTGCCAGCAGCTTTGCGGATATTCCTGGAAACACCATATATTTT. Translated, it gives CASSFADIPGNTIYF.

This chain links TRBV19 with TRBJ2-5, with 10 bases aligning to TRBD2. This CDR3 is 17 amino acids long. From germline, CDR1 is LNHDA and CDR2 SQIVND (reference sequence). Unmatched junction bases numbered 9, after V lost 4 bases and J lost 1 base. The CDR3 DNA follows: TGTGCCAGTAGTAATCTAGCGGGAGTAGTTAGCCAAGAGACCCAGTACTTC. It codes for CASSNLAGVVSQETQYF. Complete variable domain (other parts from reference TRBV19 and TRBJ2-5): DGGITQSPKYLFRKEGQNVTLSCEQNLNHDAMYWYRQDPGQGLRLIYYSQIVNDFQKGDIAEGYSVSREKKESFPLTVTSAQKNPTAFYLCASSNLAGVVSQETQYFGPGTRLLVL.

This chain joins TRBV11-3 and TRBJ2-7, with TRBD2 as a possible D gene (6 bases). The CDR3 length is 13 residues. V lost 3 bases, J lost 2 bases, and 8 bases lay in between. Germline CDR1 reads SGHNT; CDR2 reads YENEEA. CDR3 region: CASSFGGTYEQYF. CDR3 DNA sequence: TGTGCCAGCAGCTTCGGAGGGACCTACGAGCAGTACTTC.

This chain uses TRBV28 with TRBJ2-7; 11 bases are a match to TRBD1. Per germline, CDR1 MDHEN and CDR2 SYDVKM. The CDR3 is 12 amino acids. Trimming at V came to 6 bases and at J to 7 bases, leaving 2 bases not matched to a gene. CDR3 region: CASRDRGREQYF. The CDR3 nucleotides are TGTGCCAGCAGGGACAGGGGGCGTGAGCAGTACTTC.

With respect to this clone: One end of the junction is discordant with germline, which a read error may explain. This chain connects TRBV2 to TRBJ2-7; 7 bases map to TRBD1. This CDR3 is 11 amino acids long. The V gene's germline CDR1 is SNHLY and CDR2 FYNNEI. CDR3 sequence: CASSDEGQHNF. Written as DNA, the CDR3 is TGTGCCAGCAGTGACGAGGGACAGCACAACTTC.

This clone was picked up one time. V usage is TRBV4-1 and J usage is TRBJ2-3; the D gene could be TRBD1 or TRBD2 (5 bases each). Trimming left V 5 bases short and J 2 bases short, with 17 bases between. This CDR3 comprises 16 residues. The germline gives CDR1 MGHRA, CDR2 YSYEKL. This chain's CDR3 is CASSVNEGPYTDTQYF. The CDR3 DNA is TGCGCCAGCAGCGTCAACGAGGGACCCTACACAGATACGCAGTATTTT.

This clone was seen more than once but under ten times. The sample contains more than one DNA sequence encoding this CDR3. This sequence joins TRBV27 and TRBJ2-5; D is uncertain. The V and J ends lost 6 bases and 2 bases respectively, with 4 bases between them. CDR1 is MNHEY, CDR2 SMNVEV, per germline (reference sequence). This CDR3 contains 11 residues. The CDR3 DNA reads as TGTGCCAGCAGCCTACAAGAGACCCAGTACTTC. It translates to CASSLQETQYF.

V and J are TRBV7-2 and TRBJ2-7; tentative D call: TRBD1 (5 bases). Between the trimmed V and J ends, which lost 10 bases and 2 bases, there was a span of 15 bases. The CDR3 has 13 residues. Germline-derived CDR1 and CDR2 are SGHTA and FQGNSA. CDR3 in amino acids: CATKMTATYEQYF. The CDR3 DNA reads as TGTGCCACCAAAATGACAGCAACCTACGAGCAGTACTTC. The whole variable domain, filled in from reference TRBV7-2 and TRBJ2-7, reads GAGVSQSPSNKVTEKGKDVELRCDPISGHTALYWYRQSLGQGLEFLIYFQGNSAPDKSGLPSDRFSAERTGGSVSTLTIQRTQQEDSAVYLCATKMTATYEQYFGPGTRLTVT.

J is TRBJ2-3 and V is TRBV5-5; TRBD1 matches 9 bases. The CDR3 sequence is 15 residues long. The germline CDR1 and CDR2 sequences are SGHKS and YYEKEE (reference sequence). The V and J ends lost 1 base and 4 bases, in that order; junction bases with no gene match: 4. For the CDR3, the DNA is TGTGCCAGCAGCTTGCTGGGACAGGGTGCAGATACGCAGTATTTT. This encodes CASSLLGQGADTQYF.

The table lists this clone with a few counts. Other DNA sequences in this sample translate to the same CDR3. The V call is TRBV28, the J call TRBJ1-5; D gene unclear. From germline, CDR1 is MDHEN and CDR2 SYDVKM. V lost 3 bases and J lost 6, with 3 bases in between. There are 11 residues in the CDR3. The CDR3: CASSFTQPQHF. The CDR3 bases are TGTGCCAGCAGTTTCACTCAGCCCCAGCATTTT.

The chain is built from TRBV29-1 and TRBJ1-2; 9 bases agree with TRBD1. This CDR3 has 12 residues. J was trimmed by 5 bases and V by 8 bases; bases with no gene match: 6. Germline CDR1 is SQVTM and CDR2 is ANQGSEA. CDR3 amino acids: CSSGTGLYGYTF. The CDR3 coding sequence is TGCAGCTCCGGGACAGGGCTATATGGCTACACCTTC.

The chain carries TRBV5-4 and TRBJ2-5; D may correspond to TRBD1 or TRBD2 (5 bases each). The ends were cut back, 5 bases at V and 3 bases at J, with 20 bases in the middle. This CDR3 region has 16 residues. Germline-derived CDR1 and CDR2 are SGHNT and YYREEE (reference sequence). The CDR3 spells CASSHMPGTAKETQYF. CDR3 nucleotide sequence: TGTGCCAGCAGTCATATGCCCGGGACGGCAAAAGAGACCCAGTACTTC. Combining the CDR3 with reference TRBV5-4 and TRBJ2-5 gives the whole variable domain ETGVTQSPTHLIKTRGQQVTLRCSSQSGHNTVSWYQQALGQGPQFIFQYYREEENGRGNFPPRFSGLQFPNYSSELNVNALELDDSALYLCASSHMPGTAKETQYFGPGTRLLVL.

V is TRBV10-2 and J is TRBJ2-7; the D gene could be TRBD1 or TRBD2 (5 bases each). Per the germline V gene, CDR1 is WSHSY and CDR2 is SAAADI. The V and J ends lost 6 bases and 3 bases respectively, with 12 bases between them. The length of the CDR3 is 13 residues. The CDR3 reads CASRRDGDYEQYF. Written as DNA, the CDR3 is TGCGCCAGCAGACGGGACGGTGACTACGAGCAGTACTTC.

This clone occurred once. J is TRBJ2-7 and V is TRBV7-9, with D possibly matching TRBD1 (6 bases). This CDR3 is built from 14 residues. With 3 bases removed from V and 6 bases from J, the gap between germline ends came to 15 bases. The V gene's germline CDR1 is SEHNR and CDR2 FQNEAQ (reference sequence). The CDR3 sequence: CASSFMGRRGEQYF. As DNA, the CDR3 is TGTGCCAGCAGCTTCATGGGGCGCAGGGGCGAGCAGTACTTC.

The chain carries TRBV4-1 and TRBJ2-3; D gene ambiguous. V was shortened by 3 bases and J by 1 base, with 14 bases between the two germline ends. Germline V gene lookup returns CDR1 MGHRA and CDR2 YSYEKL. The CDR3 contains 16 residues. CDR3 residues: CASSHHSSFGTDTQYF. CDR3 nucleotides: TGCGCCAGCAGCCACCATAGTAGCTTTGGCACAGATACGCAGTATTTT.

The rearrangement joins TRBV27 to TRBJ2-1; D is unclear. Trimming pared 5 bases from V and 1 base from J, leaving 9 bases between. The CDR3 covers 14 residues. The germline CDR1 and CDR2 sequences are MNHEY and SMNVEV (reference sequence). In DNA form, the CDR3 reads TGTGCCAGCAGTCCTGGGCCTTCCTACAATGAGCAGTTCTTC. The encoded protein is CASSPGPSYNEQFF.

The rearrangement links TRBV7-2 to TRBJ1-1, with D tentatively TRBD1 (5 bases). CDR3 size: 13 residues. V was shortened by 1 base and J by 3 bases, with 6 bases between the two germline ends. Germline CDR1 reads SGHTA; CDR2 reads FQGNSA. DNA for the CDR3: TGTGCCAGCAGCTTAGGGGGGGACACTGAAGCTTTCTTT. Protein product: CASSLGGDTEAFF.

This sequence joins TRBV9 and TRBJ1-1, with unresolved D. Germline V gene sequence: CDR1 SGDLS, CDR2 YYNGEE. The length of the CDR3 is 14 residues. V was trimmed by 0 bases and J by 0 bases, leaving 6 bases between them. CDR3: CASSVGPMNTEAFF. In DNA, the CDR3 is TGTGCCAGCAGCGTAGGACCTATGAACACTGAAGCTTTCTTT.

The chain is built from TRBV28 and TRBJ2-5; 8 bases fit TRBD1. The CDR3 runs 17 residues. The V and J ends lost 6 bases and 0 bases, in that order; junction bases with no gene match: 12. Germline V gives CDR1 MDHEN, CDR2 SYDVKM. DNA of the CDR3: TGTGCCAGCAGCCCCCGGACAGGGTGGGGGTACCAAGAGACCCAGTACTTC. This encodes CASSPRTGWGYQETQYF.

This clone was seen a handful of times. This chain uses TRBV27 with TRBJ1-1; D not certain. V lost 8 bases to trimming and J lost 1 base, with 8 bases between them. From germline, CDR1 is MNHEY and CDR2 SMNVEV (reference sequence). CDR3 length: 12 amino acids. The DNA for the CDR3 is TGTGCCAGCGGTTCAGGGAACACTGAAGCTTTCTTT. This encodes CASGSGNTEAFF.

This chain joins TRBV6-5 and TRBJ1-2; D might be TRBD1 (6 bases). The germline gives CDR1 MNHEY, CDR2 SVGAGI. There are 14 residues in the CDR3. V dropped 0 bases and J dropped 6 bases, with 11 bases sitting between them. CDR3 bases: TGTGCCAGCAGTTACTCCTCGGGGGGCGATGGCTACACCTTC. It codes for CASSYSSGGDGYTF.

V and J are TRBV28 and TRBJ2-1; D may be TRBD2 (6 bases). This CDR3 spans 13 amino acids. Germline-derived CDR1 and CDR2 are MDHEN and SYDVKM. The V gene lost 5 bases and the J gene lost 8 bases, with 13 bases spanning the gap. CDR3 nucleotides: TGTGCCAGCAGTCCCCGCGGAGGGGATGAGCAGTTCTTC. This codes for CASSPRGGDEQFF.

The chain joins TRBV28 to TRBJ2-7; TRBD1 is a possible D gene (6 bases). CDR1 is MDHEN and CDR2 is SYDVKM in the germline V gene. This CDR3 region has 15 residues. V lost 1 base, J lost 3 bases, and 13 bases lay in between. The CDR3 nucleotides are TGTGCCAGCAGTTTATTACAGGGTAGGAGCTACGAGCAGTACTTC. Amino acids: CASSLLQGRSYEQYF.

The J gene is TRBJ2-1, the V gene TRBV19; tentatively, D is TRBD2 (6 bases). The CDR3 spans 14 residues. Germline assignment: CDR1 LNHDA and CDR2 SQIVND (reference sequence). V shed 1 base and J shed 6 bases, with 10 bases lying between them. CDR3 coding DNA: TGTGCCAGTAGTATAGGACTAGTTGGCAATGAGCAGTTCTTC. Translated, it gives CASSIGLVGNEQFF.